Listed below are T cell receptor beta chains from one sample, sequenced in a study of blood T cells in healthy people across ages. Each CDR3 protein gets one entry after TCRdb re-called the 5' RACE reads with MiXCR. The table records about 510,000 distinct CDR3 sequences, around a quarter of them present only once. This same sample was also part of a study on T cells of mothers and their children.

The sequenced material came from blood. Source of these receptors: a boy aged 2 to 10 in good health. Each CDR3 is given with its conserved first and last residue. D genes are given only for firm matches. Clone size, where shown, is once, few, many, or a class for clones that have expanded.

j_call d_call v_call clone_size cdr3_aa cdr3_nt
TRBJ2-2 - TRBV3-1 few CASSLYVPGELFF TGTGCCAGCAGCCTCTACGTCCCCGGGGAGCTGTTTTTT
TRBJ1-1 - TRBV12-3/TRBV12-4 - CASSTVTEAFF TGTGCCAGCTCGACGGTCACTGAAGCTTTCTTT
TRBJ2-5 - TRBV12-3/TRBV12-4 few CASGTPGTQYF TGTGCCAGCGGGACCCCCGGGACCCAGTACTTC
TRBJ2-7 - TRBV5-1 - CASSSDQTKAYEQYF TGCGCCAGCAGCTCGGACCAAACCAAGGCCTACGAGCAGTACTTC
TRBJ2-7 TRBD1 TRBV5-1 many CASTFGGQRSSYEQYF TGCGCCAGCACCTTTGGGGGACAGAGGAGCTCCTACGAGCAGTACTTC
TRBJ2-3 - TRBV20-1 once CSAYGKSYLGDTQYF TGCAGTGCTTATGGGAAGTCCTATTTGGGGGATACGCAGTATTTT
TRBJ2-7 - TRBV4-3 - CASSRLQGGIGEQYF TGCGCCAGCAGCCGCCTACAGGGAGGAATTGGGGAGCAGTACTTC
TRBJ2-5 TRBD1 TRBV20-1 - CSASTGVYGIEYF TGCAGTGCCTCGACAGGGGTCTATGGTATCGAGTACTTC
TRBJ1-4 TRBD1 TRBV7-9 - CASSLPPGQTNEKLFF TGTGCCAGCAGCCTCCCACCGGGACAGACTAATGAAAAACTGTTTTTT
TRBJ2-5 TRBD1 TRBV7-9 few CASSPRTGGKQETQYF TGTGCCAGCAGCCCTAGGACAGGGGGCAAACAAGAGACCCAGTACTTC
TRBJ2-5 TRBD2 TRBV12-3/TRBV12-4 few CASSGGTSGSETQYF TGTGCCAGCAGTGGCGGGACTAGCGGGAGCGAGACCCAGTACTTC
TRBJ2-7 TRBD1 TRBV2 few CASGDLNTGAHEQYF TGTGCCAGCGGGGATCTTAATACAGGGGCCCACGAGCAGTACTTC
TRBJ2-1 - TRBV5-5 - CASSFGPDGEQFF TGTGCCAGCAGCTTTGGGCCGGACGGTGAGCAGTTCTTC